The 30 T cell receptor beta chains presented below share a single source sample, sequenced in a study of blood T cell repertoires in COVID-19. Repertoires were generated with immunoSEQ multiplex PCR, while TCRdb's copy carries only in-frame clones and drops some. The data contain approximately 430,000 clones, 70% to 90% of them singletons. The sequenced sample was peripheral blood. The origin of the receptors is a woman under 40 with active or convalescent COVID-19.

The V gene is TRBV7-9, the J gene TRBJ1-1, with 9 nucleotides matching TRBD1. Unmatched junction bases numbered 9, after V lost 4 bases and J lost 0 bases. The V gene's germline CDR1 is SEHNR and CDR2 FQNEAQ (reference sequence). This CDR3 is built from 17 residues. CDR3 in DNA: TGTGCCAGCAGCTCCCTGGGACAGGGAGTCATGAACACTGAAGCTTTCTTT. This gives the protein CASSSLGQGVMNTEAFF.

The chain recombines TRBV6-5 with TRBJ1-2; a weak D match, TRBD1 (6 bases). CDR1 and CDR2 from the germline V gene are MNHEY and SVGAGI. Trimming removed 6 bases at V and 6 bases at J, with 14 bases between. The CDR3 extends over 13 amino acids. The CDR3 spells CASRSGGIDGYTF. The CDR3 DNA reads TGTGCCAGCAGGAGCGGGGGCATAGATGGCTACACCTTC.

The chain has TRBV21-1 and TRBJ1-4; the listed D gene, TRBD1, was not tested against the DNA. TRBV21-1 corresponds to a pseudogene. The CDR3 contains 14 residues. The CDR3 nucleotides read TGTGCCAGCAAATTCGGGACAGGGGGGGTAAAACTGTTTTTT. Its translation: CASKFGTGGVKLFF.

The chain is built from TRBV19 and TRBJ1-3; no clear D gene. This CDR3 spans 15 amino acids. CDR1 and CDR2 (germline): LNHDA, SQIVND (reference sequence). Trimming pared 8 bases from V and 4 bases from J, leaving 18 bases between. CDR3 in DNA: TGTGCCAGTTCCCGGGAGGCAGATGGGGGAAACACCATATATTTT. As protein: CASSREADGGNTIYF.

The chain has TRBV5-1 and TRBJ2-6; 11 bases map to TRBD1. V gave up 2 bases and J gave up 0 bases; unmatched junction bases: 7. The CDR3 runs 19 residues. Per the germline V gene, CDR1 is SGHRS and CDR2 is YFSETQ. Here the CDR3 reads CASSLTGQGALSGANVLTF. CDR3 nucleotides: TGCGCCAGCAGCTTAACTGGACAGGGGGCCCTCTCTGGGGCCAACGTCCTGACTTTC.

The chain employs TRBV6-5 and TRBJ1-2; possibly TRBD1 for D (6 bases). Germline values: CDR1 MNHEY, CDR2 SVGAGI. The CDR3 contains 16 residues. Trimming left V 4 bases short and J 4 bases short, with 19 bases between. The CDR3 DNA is TGTGCCAGCAGTTCCCCGAGGGGAAAAGGGGGCTATGGCTACACCTTC. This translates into CASSSPRGKGGYGYTF.

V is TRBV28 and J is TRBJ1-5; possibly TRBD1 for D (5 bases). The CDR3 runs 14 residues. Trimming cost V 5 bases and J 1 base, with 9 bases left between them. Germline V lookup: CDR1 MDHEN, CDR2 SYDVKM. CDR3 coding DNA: TGTGCCAGCAGTGCCGGGGGGAGCAATCAGCCCCAGCATTTT. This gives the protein CASSAGGSNQPQHF. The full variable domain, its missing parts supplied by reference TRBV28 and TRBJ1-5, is DVKVTQSSRYLVKRTGEKVFLECVQDMDHENMFWYRQDPGLGLRLIYFSYDVKMKEKGDIPEGYSVSREKKERFSLILESASTNQTSMYLCASSAGGSNQPQHFGDGTRLSIL.

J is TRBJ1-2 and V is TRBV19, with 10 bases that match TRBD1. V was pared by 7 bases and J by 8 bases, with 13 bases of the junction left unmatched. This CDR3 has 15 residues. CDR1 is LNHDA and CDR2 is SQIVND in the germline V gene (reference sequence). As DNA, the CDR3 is TGTGCCAGTAACCCGCGACAGGGGGCGTTGGAAGGCTACACCTTC. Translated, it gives CASNPRQGALEGYTF.

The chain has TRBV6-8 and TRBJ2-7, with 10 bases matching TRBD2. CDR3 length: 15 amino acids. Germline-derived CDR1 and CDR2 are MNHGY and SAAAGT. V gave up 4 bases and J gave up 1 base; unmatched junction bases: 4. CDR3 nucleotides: TGTGCCAGCAGTTTATCTAGCGGGGGTTCCTACGAGCAGTACTTC. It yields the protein CASSLSSGGSYEQYF.

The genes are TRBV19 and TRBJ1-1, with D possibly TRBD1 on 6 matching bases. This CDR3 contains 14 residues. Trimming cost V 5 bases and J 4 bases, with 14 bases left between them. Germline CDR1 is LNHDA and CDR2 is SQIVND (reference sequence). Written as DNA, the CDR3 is TGTGCCAGTAGTGCAGAGACAGGAGTCACTGAAGCTTTCTTT. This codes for CASSAETGVTEAFF.

The CDR3 nucleotides are TGTGCCAGCAACCCAGGGGGCGCAGGGAACTATGGCTACACCTTC. Protein sequence: CASNPGGAGNYGYTF. J is TRBJ1-2 and V is TRBV2; 8 nucleotides agree with TRBD1. J gave up 2 bases and V 7 bases, and 9 bases lay outside the gene matches. Germline CDR1 is SNHLY and CDR2 is FYNNEI. The CDR3 has 15 amino acids. The entire variable domain, with the rest obtained from reference TRBV2 and TRBJ1-2, is as follows: EPEVTQTPSHQVTQMGQEVILRCVPISNHLYFYWYRQILGQKVEFLVSFYNNEISEKSEIFDDQFSVERPDGSNFTLKIRSTKLEDSAMYFCASNPGGAGNYGYTFGSGTRLTVV.

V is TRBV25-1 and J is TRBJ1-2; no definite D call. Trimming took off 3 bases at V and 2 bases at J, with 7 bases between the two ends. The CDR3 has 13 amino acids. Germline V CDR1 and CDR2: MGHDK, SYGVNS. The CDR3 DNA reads TGTGCCAGCAGTGAGGCAGCGAACTATGGCTACACCTTC. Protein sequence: CASSEAANYGYTF.

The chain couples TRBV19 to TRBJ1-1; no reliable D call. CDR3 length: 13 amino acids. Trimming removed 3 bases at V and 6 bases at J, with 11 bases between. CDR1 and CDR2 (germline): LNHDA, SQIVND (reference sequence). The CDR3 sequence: CASSIVRGSEAFF. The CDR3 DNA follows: TGTGCCAGTAGTATTGTGAGAGGGTCTGAAGCTTTCTTT.

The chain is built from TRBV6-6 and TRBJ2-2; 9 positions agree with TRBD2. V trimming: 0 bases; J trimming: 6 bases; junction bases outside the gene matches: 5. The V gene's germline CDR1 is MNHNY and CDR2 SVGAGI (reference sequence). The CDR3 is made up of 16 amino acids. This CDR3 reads CASSYSAGGIAGELFF. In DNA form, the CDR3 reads TGTGCCAGCAGTTACTCGGCGGGAGGGATTGCCGGGGAGCTGTTTTTT.

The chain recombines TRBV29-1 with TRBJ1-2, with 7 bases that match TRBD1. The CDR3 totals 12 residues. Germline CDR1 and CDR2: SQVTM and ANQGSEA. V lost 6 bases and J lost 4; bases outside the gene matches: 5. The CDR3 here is CSVDRTTYGYTF. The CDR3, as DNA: TGCAGCGTGGACAGGACGACCTATGGCTACACCTTC.

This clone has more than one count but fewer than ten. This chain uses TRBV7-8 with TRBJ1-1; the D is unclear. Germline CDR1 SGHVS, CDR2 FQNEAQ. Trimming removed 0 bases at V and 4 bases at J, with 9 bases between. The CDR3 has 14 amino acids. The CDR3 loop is CASSLAGRSTEAFF. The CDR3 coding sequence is TGTGCCAGCAGCTTAGCCGGAAGGAGCACTGAAGCTTTCTTT.

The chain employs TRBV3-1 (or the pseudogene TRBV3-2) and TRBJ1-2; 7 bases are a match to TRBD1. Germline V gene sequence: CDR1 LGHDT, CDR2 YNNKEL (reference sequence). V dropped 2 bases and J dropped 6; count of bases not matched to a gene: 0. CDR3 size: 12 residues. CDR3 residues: CASSQTGDGYTF. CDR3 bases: TGTGCCAGCAGCCAAACAGGGGATGGCTACACCTTC.

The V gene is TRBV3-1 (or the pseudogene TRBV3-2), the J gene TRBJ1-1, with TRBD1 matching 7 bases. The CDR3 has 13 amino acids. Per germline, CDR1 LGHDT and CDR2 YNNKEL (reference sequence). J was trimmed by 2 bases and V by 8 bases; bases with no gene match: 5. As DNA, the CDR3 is TGTGCCAGCCGAACAGGGGCCAACACTGAAGCTTTCTTT. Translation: CASRTGANTEAFF.

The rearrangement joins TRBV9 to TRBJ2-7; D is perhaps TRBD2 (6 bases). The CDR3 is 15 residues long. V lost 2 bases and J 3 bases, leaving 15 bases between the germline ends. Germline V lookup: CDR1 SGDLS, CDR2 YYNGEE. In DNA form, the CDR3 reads TGTGCCAGCAGCGTGACCCCGGGGGTCTACTACGAGCAGTACTTC. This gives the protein CASSVTPGVYYEQYF.

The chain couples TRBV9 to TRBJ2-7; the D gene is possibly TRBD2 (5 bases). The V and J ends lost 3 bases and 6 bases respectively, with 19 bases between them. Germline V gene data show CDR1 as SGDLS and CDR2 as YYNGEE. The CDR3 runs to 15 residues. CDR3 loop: CASSAQGGGLGEQYF. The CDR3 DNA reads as TGTGCCAGCAGCGCCCAAGGCGGCGGACTGGGCGAGCAGTACTTC. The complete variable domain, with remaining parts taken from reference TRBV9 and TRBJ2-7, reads DSGVTQTPKHLITATGQRVTLRCSPRSGDLSVYWYQQSLDQGLQFLIQYYNGEERAKGNILERFSAQQFPDLHSELNLSSLELGDSALYFCASSAQGGGLGEQYFGPGTRLTVT.

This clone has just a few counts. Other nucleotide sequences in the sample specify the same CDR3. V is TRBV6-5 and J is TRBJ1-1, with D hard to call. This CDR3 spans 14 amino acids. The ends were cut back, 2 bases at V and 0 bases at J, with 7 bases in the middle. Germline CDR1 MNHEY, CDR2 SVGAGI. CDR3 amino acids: CASSYAGMNTEAFF. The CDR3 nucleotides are TGTGCCAGCAGTTACGCGGGAATGAACACTGAAGCTTTCTTT.

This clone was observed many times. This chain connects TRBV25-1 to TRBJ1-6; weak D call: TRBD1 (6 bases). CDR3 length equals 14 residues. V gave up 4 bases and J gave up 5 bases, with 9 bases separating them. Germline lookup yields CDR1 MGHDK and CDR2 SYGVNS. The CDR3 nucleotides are TGTGCCAGCAGTGGACAGGAGGATAATTCACCCCTCCACTTT. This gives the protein CASSGQEDNSPLHF.

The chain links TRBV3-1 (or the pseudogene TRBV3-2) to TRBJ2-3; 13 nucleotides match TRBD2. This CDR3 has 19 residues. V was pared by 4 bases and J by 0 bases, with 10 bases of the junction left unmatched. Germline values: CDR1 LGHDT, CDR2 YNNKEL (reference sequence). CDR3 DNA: TGTGCCAGCAGCCCCTTTGGACTAGCGGGGGAGACTAGCACAGATACGCAGTATTTT. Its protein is CASSPFGLAGETSTDTQYF.

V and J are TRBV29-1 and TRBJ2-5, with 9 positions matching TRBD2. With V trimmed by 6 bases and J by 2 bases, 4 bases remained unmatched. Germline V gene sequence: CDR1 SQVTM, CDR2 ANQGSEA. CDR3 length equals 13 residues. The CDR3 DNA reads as TGCAGCGTGGGAACTAGCGGGCAAGAGACCCAGTACTTC. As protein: CSVGTSGQETQYF.

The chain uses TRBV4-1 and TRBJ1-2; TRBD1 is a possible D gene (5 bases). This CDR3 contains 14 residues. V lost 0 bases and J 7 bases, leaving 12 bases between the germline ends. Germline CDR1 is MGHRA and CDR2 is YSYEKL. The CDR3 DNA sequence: TGCGCCAGCAGCCAAGATCTGGGGCGAGCTGGCTACACCTTC. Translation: CASSQDLGRAGYTF.

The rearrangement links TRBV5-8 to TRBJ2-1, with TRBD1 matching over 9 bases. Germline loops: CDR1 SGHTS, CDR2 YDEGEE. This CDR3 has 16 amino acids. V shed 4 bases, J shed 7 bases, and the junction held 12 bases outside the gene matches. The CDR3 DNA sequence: TGTGCCAGCAGCACATCCGGGACAGGGATCAAAAATGAGCAGTTCTTC. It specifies CASSTSGTGIKNEQFF.

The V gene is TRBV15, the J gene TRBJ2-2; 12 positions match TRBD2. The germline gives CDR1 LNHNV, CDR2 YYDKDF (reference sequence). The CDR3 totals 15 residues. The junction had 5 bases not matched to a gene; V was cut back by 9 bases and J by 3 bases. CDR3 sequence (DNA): TGTGCCACGACTAGCGGGAGATGGGACACCGGGGAGCTGTTTTTT. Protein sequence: CATTSGRWDTGELFF.

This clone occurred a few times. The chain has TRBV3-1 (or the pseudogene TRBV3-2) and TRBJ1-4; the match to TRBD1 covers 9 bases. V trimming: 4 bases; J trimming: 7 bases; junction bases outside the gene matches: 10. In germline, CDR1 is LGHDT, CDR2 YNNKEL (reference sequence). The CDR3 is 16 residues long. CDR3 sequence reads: CASSRRTGGIAEKLFF. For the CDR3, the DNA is TGTGCCAGCAGCCGTCGAACAGGGGGCATCGCTGAAAAACTGTTTTTT.

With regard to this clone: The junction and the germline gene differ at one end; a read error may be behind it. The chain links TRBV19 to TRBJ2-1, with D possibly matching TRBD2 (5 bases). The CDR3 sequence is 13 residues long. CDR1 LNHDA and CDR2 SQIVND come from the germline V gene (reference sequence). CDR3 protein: CGSGKSSYNEQFF. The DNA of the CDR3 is TGCGGTTCGGGGAAGAGCTCCTACAATGAGCAGTTCTTC.

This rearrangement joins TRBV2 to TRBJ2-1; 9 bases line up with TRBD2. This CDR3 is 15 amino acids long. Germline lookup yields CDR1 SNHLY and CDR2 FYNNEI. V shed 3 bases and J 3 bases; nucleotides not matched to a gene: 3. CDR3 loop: CASSDLAGYYNEQFF. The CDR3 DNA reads TGTGCCAGCAGTGACCTAGCGGGGTACTACAATGAGCAGTTCTTC.